This TCR beta chain was captured in a study of long-term antiretroviral therapy in people with HIV. Study-wide results and limits: Collection spanned 2004 to 2017; ART regimens may be less effective than current ones.

In regard to this clone: Its antigen is as yet unknown.

Germline loops: CDR1 MDHEN, CDR2 SYDVKM. This CDR3 comprises 16 residues. Trimming took off 5 bases at V and 0 bases at J, with 14 bases between the two ends. Runs used v3.0 of the immunoSEQ assay and were done at survey level. Samples were sequenced targeting about 35,000-50,000 T-cell genomes each. Assay: immunoSEQ multiplex PCR; the TCRdb copy retains only in-frame clones and omits some. The sample lists fewer than 35,000 clones; around 82% were seen once. The chain has TRBV28 and TRBJ1-3; a possible D gene is TRBD1 (6 bases). The TCR was taken from a man between 35 and 55 years old with HIV. The specimen comprised unsorted PBMCs, sampled 3 years after starting antiretroviral therapy. CDR3 amino acids: CASSAGTRSSGNTIYF. In nucleotides, the CDR3 is TGTGCCAGCAGTGCCGGGACACGGAGCTCTGGAAACACCATATATTTT.